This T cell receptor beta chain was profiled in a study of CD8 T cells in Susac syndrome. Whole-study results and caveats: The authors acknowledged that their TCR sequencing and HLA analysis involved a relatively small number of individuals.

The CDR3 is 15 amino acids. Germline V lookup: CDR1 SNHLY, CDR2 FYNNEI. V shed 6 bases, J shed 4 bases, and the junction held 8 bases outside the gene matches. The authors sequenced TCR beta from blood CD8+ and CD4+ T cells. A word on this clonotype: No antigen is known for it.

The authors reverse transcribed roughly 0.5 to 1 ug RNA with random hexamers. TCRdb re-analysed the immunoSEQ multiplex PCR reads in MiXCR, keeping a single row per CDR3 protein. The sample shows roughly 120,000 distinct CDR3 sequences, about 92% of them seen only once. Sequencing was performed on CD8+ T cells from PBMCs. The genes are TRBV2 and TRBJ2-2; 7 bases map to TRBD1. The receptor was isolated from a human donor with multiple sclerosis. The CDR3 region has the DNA TGTGCCAGCAGAGGAAACGACAGGGCCACCGGGGAGCTGTTTTTT. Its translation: CASRGNDRATGELFF.